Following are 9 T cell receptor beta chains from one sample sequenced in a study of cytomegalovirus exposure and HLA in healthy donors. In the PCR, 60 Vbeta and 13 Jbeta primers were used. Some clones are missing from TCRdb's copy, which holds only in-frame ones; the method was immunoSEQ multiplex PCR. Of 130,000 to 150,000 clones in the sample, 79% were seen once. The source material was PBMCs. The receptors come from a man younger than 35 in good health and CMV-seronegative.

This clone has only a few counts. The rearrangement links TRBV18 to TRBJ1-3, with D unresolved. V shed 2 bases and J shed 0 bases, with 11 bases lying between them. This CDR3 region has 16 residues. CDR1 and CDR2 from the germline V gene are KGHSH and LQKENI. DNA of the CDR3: TGTGCCAGCTCACCAACAGCCGGCACCTCTGGAAACACCATATATTTT. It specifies CASSPTAGTSGNTIYF.

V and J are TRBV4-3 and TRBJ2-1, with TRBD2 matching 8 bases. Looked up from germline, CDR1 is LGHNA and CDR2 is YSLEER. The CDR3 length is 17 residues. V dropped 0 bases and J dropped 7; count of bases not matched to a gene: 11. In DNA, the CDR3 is TGCGCCAGCAGCCAAGATCCGGGGACTAGGCTTAGGAATGAGCAGTTCTTC. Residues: CASSQDPGTRLRNEQFF.

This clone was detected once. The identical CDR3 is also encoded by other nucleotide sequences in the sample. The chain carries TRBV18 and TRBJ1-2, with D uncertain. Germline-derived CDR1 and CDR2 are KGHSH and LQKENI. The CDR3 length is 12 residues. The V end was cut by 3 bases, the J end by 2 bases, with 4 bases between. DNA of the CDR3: TGTGCCAGCTCACCTGAGAACTATGGCTACACCTTC. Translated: CASSPENYGYTF.

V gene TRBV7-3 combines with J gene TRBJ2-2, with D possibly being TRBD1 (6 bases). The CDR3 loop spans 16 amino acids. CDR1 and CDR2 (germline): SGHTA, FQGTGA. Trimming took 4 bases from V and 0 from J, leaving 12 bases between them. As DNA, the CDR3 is TGTGCCAGCAGCTCCGGACCAGGGGCGAACACCGGGGAGCTGTTTTTT. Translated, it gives CASSSGPGANTGELFF.

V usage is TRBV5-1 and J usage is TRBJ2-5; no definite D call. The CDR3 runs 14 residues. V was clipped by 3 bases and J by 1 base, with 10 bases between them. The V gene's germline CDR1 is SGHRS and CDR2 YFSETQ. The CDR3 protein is CASSSQIFQETQYF. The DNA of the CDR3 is TGCGCCAGCAGCTCTCAGATATTCCAAGAGACCCAGTACTTC.

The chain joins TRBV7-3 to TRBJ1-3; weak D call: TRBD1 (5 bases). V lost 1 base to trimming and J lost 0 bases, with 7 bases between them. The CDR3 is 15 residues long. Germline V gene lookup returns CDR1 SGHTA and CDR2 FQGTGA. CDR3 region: CASSLRGDSGNTIYF. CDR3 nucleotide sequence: TGTGCCAGCAGCTTAAGGGGGGACTCTGGAAACACCATATATTTT.

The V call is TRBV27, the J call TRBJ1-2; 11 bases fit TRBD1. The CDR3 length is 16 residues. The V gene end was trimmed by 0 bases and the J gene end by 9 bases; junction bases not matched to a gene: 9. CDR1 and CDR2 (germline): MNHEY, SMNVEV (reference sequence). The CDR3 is CASSLSEGQGARSYTF. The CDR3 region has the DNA TGTGCCAGCAGTTTATCCGAAGGACAGGGGGCTCGAAGCTACACCTTC.

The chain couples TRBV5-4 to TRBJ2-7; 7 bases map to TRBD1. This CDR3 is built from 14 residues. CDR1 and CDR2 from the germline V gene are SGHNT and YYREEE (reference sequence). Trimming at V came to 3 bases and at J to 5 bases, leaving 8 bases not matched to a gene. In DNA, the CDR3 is TGTGCCAGCAGCTATCGACAGGGAACCAACGAGCAGTACTTC. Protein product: CASSYRQGTNEQYF. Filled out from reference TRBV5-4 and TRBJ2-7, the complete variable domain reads ETGVTQSPTHLIKTRGQQVTLRCSSQSGHNTVSWYQQALGQGPQFIFQYYREEENGRGNFPPRFSGLQFPNYSSELNVNALELDDSALYLCASSYRQGTNEQYFGPGTRLTVT.

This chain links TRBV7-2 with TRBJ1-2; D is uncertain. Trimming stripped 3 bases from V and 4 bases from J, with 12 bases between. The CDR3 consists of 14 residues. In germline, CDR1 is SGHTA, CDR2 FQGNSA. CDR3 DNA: TGTGCCAGCAGCTTCGTAGTGGTCGGCTATGGCTACACCTTC. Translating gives CASSFVVVGYGYTF. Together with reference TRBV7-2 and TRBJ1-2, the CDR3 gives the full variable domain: GAGVSQSPSNKVTEKGKDVELRCDPISGHTALYWYRQSLGQGLEFLIYFQGNSAPDKSGLPSDRFSAERTGGSVSTLTIQRTQQEDSAVYLCASSFVVVGYGYTFGSGTRLTVV.